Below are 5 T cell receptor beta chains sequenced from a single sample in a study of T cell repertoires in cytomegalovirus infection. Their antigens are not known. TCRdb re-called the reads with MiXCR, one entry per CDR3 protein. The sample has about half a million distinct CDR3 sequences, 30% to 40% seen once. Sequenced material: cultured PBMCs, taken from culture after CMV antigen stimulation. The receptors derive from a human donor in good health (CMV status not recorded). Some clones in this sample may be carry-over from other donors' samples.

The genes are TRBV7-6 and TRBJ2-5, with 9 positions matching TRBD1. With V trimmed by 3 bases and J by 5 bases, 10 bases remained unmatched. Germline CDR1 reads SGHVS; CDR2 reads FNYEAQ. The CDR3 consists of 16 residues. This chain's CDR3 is CASSFTGTGSLETQYF. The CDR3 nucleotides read TGTGCCAGCAGCTTCACCGGGACAGGGAGTTTGGAGACCCAGTACTTC.

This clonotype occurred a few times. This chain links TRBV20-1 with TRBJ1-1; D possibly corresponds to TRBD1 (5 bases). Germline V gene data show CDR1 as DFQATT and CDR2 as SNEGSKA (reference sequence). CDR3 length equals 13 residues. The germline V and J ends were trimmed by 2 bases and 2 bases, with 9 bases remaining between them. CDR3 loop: CSARTGGNTEAFF. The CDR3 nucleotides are TGCAGTGCTAGAACCGGGGGTAACACTGAAGCTTTCTTT.

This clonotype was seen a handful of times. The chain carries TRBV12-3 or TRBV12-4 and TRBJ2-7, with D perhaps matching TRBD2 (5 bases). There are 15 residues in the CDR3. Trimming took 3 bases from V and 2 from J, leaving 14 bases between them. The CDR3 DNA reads TGTGCCAGCAGTTTGATCGCCTCGGGAACCTACGAGCAGTACTTC. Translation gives CASSLIASGTYEQYF.

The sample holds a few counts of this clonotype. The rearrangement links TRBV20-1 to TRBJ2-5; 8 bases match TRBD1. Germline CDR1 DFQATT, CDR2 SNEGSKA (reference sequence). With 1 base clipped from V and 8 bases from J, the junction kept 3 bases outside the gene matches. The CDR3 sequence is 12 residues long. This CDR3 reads CSARGQGLTQYF. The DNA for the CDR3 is TGCAGTGCTAGAGGACAGGGGCTTACCCAGTACTTC.

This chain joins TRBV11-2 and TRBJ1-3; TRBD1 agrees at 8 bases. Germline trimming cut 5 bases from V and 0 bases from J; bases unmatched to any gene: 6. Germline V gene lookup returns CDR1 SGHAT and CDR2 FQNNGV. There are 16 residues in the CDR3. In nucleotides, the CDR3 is TGTGCCAGCAGCCTCCGGACAGGGAACTCTGGAAACACCATATATTTT. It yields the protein CASSLRTGNSGNTIYF. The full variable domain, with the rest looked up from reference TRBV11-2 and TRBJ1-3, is EAGVAQSPRYKIIEKRQSVAFWCNPISGHATLYWYQQILGQGPKLLIQFQNNGVVDDSQLPKDRFSAERLKGVDSTLKIQPAKLEDSAVYLCASSLRTGNSGNTIYFGEGSWLTVV.